The clone carrying this T cell receptor beta chain was seen a few times. As yet, its antigen is unknown. CDR3 size: 13 residues. CDR1 and CDR2 (germline): SEHNR, FQNEAQ (reference sequence). Trimming took 3 bases from V and 2 from J, leaving 8 bases between them. This sample is drawn from a study of T-cell memory formation after mild COVID-19. Study conclusions and caveats: CD4+ contracting clones were found mainly in CM and EM, and CD8+ ones in EMRA.

TCRdb itself ran the 5' RACE reads through MiXCR, one entry per CDR3 protein. Here the sample spans 250,000 to 350,000 distinct CDR3 sequences, 15% to 20% being singletons. The sample comprised PBMCs or a T cell subset sorted from them (not recorded which). This chain links TRBV7-9 with TRBJ2-7; TRBD1 or TRBD2 may be the D gene (5 bases each). The source is a young man who had mild COVID-19 (a few samples of this study predate the infection). Cell type and time point are not known. Written as DNA, the CDR3 is TGTGCCAGCAGCTTCGGGGCTGCCTACGAGCAGTACTTC. Translating it yields CASSFGAAYEQYF.